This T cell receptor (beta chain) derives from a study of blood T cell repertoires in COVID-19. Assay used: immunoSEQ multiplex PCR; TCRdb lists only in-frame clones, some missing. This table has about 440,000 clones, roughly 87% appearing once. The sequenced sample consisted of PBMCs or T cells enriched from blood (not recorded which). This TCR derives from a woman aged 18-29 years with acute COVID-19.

The CDR3 region has the DNA TGCGCCAGCAGCTTGGGACAGGATCAGGGCTACACCTTC. Encoded protein: CASSLGQDQGYTF. The chain joins TRBV5-1 to TRBJ1-2, with a weak D call TRBD1 (6 bases). The CDR3 loop spans 13 amino acids. Per germline, CDR1 SGHRS and CDR2 YFSETQ. V was cut by 0 bases and J by 8 bases, with 11 bases left in between.